The rows below give T cell receptor beta chains drawn from one sample of a study of T cells in tumors after PD-1 blockade. The method was immunoSEQ multiplex PCR; TCRdb's version includes in-frame clones alone and lacks a portion of them. Of tens of thousands of clones in the sample, around two thirds were seen once. Sequenced material: PBMCs, taken after anti-PD-1 treatment. All receptors come from a human donor with basal cell carcinoma. CDR3s include the opening cysteine and the closing phenylalanine or tryptophan. Fields, in order: clone size, J gene, V gene, D gene, CDR3 DNA, CDR3 protein. The D gene is left open where the match is weak. A clone size is listed for some rows: how often the clone was seen (once, few, many), or a class if it is expanded.

once TRBJ1-1 TRBV19 TRBD1 TGTGCCAGTAGTATCCGGACAGGGAACACTGAAGCTTTCTTT CASSIRTGNTEAFF
NA TRBJ1-1 TRBV5-1 NA TGCGCCAGCAGCTTGGCTGAGTACACTGAAGCTTTCTTT CASSLAEYTEAFF
NA TRBJ2-7 TRBV7-8 NA TGTGCCAGCAGCGCCAACACACAGGGATTCAACGAGCAGTACTTC CASSANTQGFNEQYF
NA TRBJ1-2 TRBV5-1 TRBD1 TGCGCCAGCAGCCTTACGGCGGGACAGGGGGCCTATGGCTACACCTTC CASSLTAGQGAYGYTF
NA TRBJ1-6 TRBV5-1 TRBD1 TGCGCCAGCAGCTTGCCACAGGGGGGAAATTCACCCCTCCACTTT CASSLPQGGNSPLHF
few TRBJ2-3 TRBV20-1 NA TGCAGTGCTAGAGAAGATACGCAGTATTTT CSAREDTQYF
few TRBJ2-7 TRBV4-1 NA TGCGCCAGCAGCCAAGATATAGGGCGTCGCGAGCAGTACTTC CASSQDIGRREQYF
NA TRBJ2-6 TRBV29-1 NA TGCAGCGTTGATCGCACCTCTGGGGCCAACGTCCTGACTTTC CSVDRTSGANVLTF
NA TRBJ1-2 TRBV10-3 TRBD1 TGTGCCATCACCGAGCGGACAGGGGGAGAGATCTATGGCTACACCTTC CAITERTGGEIYGYTF
NA TRBJ2-1 TRBV5-1 NA TGCGCCAGCAGCTTGGGTCTTGGGGGCCCCTACAATGAGCAGTTCTTC CASSLGLGGPYNEQFF
NA TRBJ2-5 TRBV4-2 TRBD2 TGTGCCAGCAGCCCGGGACTAGATGAGACCCAGTACTTC CASSPGLDETQYF
NA TRBJ2-2 TRBV6-5 NA TGTGCAACTCGACAGGTGACACAGACCGGGGAGCTGTTTTTT CATRQVTQTGELFF
NA TRBJ2-1 TRBV19 TRBD2 TGTGCCAGTAGTACTAGACTAGCGGGGTATGAGCAGTTCTTC CASSTRLAGYEQFF
few TRBJ2-7 TRBV20-1 NA TGCAGTGCTAGTCCCCCCGAGGACAGCTACGAGCAGTACTTC CSASPPEDSYEQYF
NA TRBJ2-7 TRBV7-8 TRBD1 TGTGCCAGCAGCTTAGTGGGACAGGGGTACTCCGAGCAGTACTTC CASSLVGQGYSEQYF
NA TRBJ2-3 TRBV7-2 NA TGTGCCAGCAGCTTAGCCATGGGGGGTCGAACAGATACGCAGTATTTT CASSLAMGGRTDTQYF
NA TRBJ1-1 TRBV5-1 NA TGCGCCAGCAGCTTGGAATTGCGTACTGAAGCTTTCTTT CASSLELRTEAFF
NA TRBJ1-1 TRBV19 NA TGTGCCAGTAGCTTGAGACACAATTCAATTAGCACTGAAGCTTTCTTT CASSLRHNSISTEAFF